Reported below is one T cell receptor (beta chain). This clone's antigen is unknown. No base quality information exists; no much larger clone differs at one position. The sample is drawn from a study of T cell changes during pregnancy in multiple sclerosis (dated by TCRdb to the late 2010s). About the full investigation: The study looked at changes in the T cell repertoire across pregnancy in women with multiple sclerosis.

Inclusive of the bounding cysteine and phenylalanine, the CDR3 is 14 residues long. The entry retains the CDR3 DNA only, 42 bases that are in frame from base 1. V loses 4 bases, J loses 8 bases, and the germline ends lie 15 bases apart. CDR1 MNHEY and CDR2 SVGAGI are derived from the germline V gene. The receptor library was made with the immunoSEQ multiplex PCR assay. Imported from immuneACCESS, the table was reduced by TCRdb to in-frame sequences with V and J called. These copies leave out some clones; in studies compared against another copy, an unresolved V gene accounts for under half, and the cause of the remainder is not known. This sample comprises about 73,000 clones, around 94% of them detected only once. The top ten clonotypes cover 2.8% of the sample.

Recombination connected TRBV6-5 to TRBJ1-5, with no reliable assignment of the D segment. Sequenced here: peripheral blood, sampled in the third trimester of pregnancy. This receptor was identified in a female donor in good health, enrolled as a control in a pregnancy study. The base sequence is TGTGCCAGCAGTTCACCTGCCTCCGGGGAGCCCCAGCATTTT. It specifies CASSSPASGEPQHF.